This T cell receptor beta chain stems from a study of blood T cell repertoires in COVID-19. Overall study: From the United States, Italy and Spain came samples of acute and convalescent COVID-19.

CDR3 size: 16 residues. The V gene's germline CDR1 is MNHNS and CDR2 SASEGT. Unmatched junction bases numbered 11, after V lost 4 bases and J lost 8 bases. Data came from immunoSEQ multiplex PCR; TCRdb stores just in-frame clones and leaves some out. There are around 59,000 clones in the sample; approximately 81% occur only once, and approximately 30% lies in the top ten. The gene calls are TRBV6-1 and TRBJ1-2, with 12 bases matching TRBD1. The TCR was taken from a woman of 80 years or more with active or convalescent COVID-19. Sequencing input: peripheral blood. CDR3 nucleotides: TGTGCCAGCAGTGGACTTCCGGGACAGGGGGCGGAGGGCTACACCTTC. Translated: CASSGLPGQGAEGYTF.